This passage covers 28 T cell receptor beta chains from one sample sequenced in a study of T cells after yellow fever vaccination (dated by TCRdb to the late 2010s). This specimen's treatment or condition label, per the study, means: live attenuated yellow fever vaccine strain. The method behind the library was 5' RACE. TCRdb records Illumina HiSeq 2500 as the sequencer. Through fastp at Q25 and MiXCR, TCRdb rebuilt clones from the public reads, retaining in-frame beta chains. CDR3 protein duplicates are merged, each entry listing the most common genes and DNA. The sample profile shows more than 450,000 distinct CDR3 sequences; roughly 22% of them were found once. The ten largest clones take up around 16% of the sample. The sequenced sample was PBMCs, obtained roughly 20 days after the first yellow fever vaccination. These TCRs come from a man in his late teens or twenties who received the YFV17D yellow fever vaccine.

The V gene is TRBV4-3, the J gene TRBJ2-5, with D perhaps being TRBD1 or TRBD2 (6 bases each). Germline CDR1 reads LGHNA; CDR2 reads YSLEER. This CDR3 spans 13 amino acids. Trimming cost V 1 base and J 12 bases, with 15 bases left between them. CDR3 bases: TGCGCCAGCAGCCAAGTAAAAAAGGGGGGCGAGTACTTC. Its protein product is CASSQVKKGGEYF.

This clonotype has just a few counts. CDR3 nucleotides: TGTGCCAGCAGTGCTTTAGGGTTTTCCCAGTACTTC. This encodes CASSALGFSQYF. The chain couples TRBV28 to TRBJ2-5; D remains unclear. CDR3 length: 12 amino acids. V was shortened by 5 bases and J by 9 bases, with 13 bases between the two germline ends. Germline lookup yields CDR1 MDHEN and CDR2 SYDVKM.

The chain combines TRBV11-1 with TRBJ1-5; TRBD1 matches at 11 bases. Trimming removed 5 bases from V and 1 base from J; junction bases left unmatched: 13. The CDR3 extends over 19 amino acids. Germline lookup yields CDR1 SGHAT and CDR2 FQDESV (reference sequence). CDR3 sequence: CASSVGQGAIGWSNQPQHF. CDR3 DNA: TGTGCCAGCAGCGTCGGACAGGGGGCTATTGGGTGGAGCAATCAGCCCCAGCATTTT.

This clonotype was found a few times. This rearrangement joins TRBV6-1 to TRBJ2-7; D not resolved. The CDR3 is 10 residues long. Trimming pared 2 bases from V and 4 bases from J, leaving 0 bases between. Germline V gene lookup returns CDR1 MNHNS and CDR2 SASEGT. The CDR3 nucleotides read TGTGCCAGCAGTGAATACGAGCAGTACTTC. Its protein product is CASSEYEQYF.

As regards this clonotype: The junction shows a germline mismatch at one end, possibly a read error. The chain has TRBV7-2 and TRBJ1-2, with D maybe TRBD1 (5 bases). CDR1 and CDR2 (germline): SGHTA, FQGNSA. The CDR3 totals 17 residues. As DNA, the CDR3 is TGTGCCAGCACCTTAACCCCCCGTGTAGGGGAGAACTATGGCTACACCTTC. Its protein is CASTLTPRVGENYGYTF.

This chain links TRBV6-5 with TRBJ1-2, with a tentative D call TRBD1 (6 bases). Trimming took off 1 base at V and 6 bases at J, with 12 bases between the two ends. This CDR3 region has 14 residues. Germline lookup yields CDR1 MNHEY and CDR2 SVGAGI. The CDR3 DNA sequence: TGTGCCAGCAGTTACTTGTGGGGGGCGGATGGCTACACCTTC. Translated: CASSYLWGADGYTF.

In nucleotides, the CDR3 is TGCGCCAGCAGCTTGGAGGGGGAGCCCAACATTCAGTACTTC. Translation: CASSLEGEPNIQYF. The V gene is TRBV5-1, the J gene TRBJ2-4; D perhaps matches TRBD1 (6 bases). Deletions cut 0 bases from V and 7 bases from J, with 11 bases between. Germline-derived CDR1 and CDR2 are SGHRS and YFSETQ. This CDR3 is built from 14 residues.

In DNA form, the CDR3 reads TGCAGTAGCGGGGGGGCCGGGTACGAGCAGTACTTC. Encoded protein: CSSGGAGYEQYF. V gene TRBV20-1 combines with J gene TRBJ2-7; the match to TRBD2 covers 10 bases. This CDR3 comprises 12 residues. After removal of 8 bases from V and 4 bases from J, the junction contained 5 bases not matched to a gene. Germline V gene data show CDR1 as DFQATT and CDR2 as SNEGSKA (reference sequence).

The chain combines TRBV20-1 with TRBJ2-1, with D tentatively TRBD2 (7 bases). The V end lost 3 bases, the J end lost 0 bases, and 12 bases lay between the germline ends. From germline, CDR1 is DFQATT and CDR2 SNEGSKA (reference sequence). This CDR3 has 15 residues. In DNA, the CDR3 is TGCAGTGCTAGGCGCGGGGGCCCCTCCTACAATGAGCAGTTCTTC. It encodes CSARRGGPSYNEQFF.

This clonotype has more than one count but fewer than ten. The rearrangement links TRBV29-1 to TRBJ2-2; no clear D. This CDR3 has 13 residues. The V gene lost 6 bases and the J gene lost 7 bases, with 15 bases spanning the gap. Germline V gives CDR1 SQVTM, CDR2 ANQGSEA. The DNA for the CDR3 is TGCAGCGTGCTAGATTTTTTAGGCGGGGAGCTGTTTTTT. It yields the protein CSVLDFLGGELFF.

The chain combines TRBV5-1 with TRBJ2-1; 10 nucleotides align to TRBD1. The CDR3 covers 17 residues. V shed 4 bases and J 0 bases; nucleotides not matched to a gene: 7. Per germline, CDR1 SGHRS and CDR2 YFSETQ. The CDR3 DNA follows: TGCGCCAGCAGCCAGGGACAGGGGCCTAGCTCCTACAATGAGCAGTTCTTC. It is translated as CASSQGQGPSSYNEQFF.

CDR3 protein: CASSLLGQGNNQPQHF. DNA for the CDR3: TGTGCCAGCAGTCTCCTGGGACAGGGGAATAATCAGCCCCAGCATTTT. The chain uses TRBV6-1 and TRBJ1-5; 10 nucleotides align to TRBD1. The CDR3 has 16 amino acids. Trimming took 5 bases from V and 4 from J; bases not matched to a gene: 8. The germline CDR1 and CDR2 sequences are MNHNS and SASEGT.

The rearrangement joins TRBV7-8 to TRBJ2-7, with unresolved D. Between the trimmed V and J ends, which lost 1 base and 8 bases, there was a span of 9 bases. Germline CDR1 is SGHVS and CDR2 is FQNEAQ. The CDR3 has 12 residues. CDR3 region: CASSLDQGKQYF. DNA of the CDR3: TGTGCCAGCAGCTTAGACCAAGGGAAGCAGTACTTC.

This clonotype turned up a few times. This chain connects TRBV19 to TRBJ1-5; 9 nucleotides line up with TRBD1. Germline loops: CDR1 LNHDA, CDR2 SQIVND (reference sequence). V gave up 6 bases and J gave up 7 bases; unmatched junction bases: 4. The CDR3 covers 13 residues. The chain's CDR3 is CASRDRGQQPQHF. CDR3 DNA sequence: TGTGCCAGTAGGGACAGGGGACAACAGCCCCAGCATTTT.

J is TRBJ2-3 and V is TRBV9; D perhaps matches TRBD2 (6 bases). Germline values: CDR1 SGDLS, CDR2 YYNGEE. Trimming took 0 bases from V and 1 from J, leaving 12 bases between them. CDR3 size: 16 residues. The CDR3 loop reads CASSVEEGLRTDTQYF. DNA of the CDR3: TGTGCCAGCAGCGTAGAAGAGGGACTGCGCACAGATACGCAGTATTTT.

This clonotype was seen more than once but under ten times. The V call is TRBV15, the J call TRBJ1-3, with unresolved D. Germline lookup yields CDR1 LNHNV and CDR2 YYDKDF (reference sequence). Trimming cost V 0 bases and J 2 bases, with 14 bases left between them. This CDR3 is built from 17 residues. The DNA of the CDR3 is TGTGCCACCAGCAGAGATCTCTATTGGGATCCTGGAAACACCATATATTTT. Translation: CATSRDLYWDPGNTIYF. Using reference TRBV15 and TRBJ1-3 for the parts outside the CDR3, the full variable domain is DAMVIQNPRYQVTQFGKPVTLSCSQTLNHNVMYWYQQKSSQAPKLLFHYYDKDFNNEADTPDNFQSRRPNTSFCFLDIRSPGLGDTAMYLCATSRDLYWDPGNTIYFGEGSWLTVV.

The J gene is TRBJ1-5, the V gene TRBV20-1; D not resolved. V lost 3 bases, J lost 7 bases, and 10 bases lay in between. This CDR3 spans 12 amino acids. Germline CDR1 is DFQATT and CDR2 is SNEGSKA (reference sequence). CDR3 in amino acids: CSARGPDQPQHF. The CDR3 DNA reads TGCAGTGCTAGGGGCCCTGACCAGCCCCAGCATTTT.

The chain recombines TRBV7-3 with TRBJ2-5; D perhaps matches TRBD1 (6 bases). The CDR3 consists of 15 residues. V was cut by 5 bases and J by 5 bases, with 18 bases left in between. The V gene's germline CDR1 is SGHTA and CDR2 FQGTGA. The CDR3 is CASSKGGLESETQYF. CDR3 nucleotide sequence: TGTGCCAGCAGCAAAGGGGGTCTGGAGTCGGAGACCCAGTACTTC.

This chain joins TRBV30 and TRBJ2-7; 10 positions match TRBD1. Germline trimming cut 0 bases from V and 2 bases from J; bases unmatched to any gene: 7. The CDR3 length is 16 residues. Germline CDR1 and CDR2: GTSNPN and SVGIG (reference sequence). The CDR3 coding sequence is TGTGCCTGGAGTGTTTCTTTGGGGACAGGGGCCTACGAGCAGTACTTC. Translating it yields CAWSVSLGTGAYEQYF.

This clonotype was seen a few times. The rearrangement uses TRBV12-5 and TRBJ2-3; tentative D call: TRBD1 (5 bases). The CDR3 contains 14 residues. CDR1 and CDR2 from the germline V gene are LGHNT and FRNRAP. Trimming removed 7 bases at V and 6 bases at J, with 17 bases between. This chain's CDR3 is CASALEYAGDTQYF. CDR3 in DNA: TGTGCTAGTGCTTTAGAGTACGCAGGGGATACGCAGTATTTT.

The rearrangement joins TRBV6-2 or TRBV6-3 to TRBJ2-3, with a possible D match to TRBD2 (6 bases). Germline values: CDR1 MNHEY, CDR2 SVGEGT. V was pared by 6 bases and J by 6 bases, with 19 bases between. This CDR3 spans 15 amino acids. Here the CDR3 reads CASRTLASPGDTQYF. CDR3 in DNA: TGTGCCAGCAGGACCCTAGCGAGCCCTGGGGATACGCAGTATTTT.

The chain is built from TRBV18 and TRBJ1-1, with D possibly being TRBD1 (6 bases). V gave up 2 bases and J gave up 1 base, with 14 bases separating them. The CDR3 contains 16 residues. Germline values: CDR1 KGHSH, CDR2 LQKENI. CDR3 DNA: TGTGCCAGCTCACCAAAGCGGGCAGGGGAGAACACTGAAGCTTTCTTT. Translating it yields CASSPKRAGENTEAFF. The full variable domain, rest sourced from reference TRBV18 and TRBJ1-1, is NAGVMQNPRHLVRRRGQEARLRCSPMKGHSHVYWYRQLPEEGLKFMVYLQKENIIDESGMPKERFSAEFPKEGPSILRIQQVVRGDSAAYFCASSPKRAGENTEAFFGQGTRLTVV.

This sequence joins TRBV6-1 and TRBJ2-5; tentatively, D is TRBD1 or TRBD2 (6 bases each). Germline loops: CDR1 MNHNS, CDR2 SASEGT. V was trimmed by 6 bases and J by 5 bases, leaving 19 bases between them. This CDR3 is 15 amino acids long. CDR3: CASSPGGTRIETQYF. The CDR3 coding sequence is TGTGCCAGCAGCCCAGGCGGGACACGGATCGAGACCCAGTACTTC.

This rearrangement joins TRBV4-1 to TRBJ2-5; D tentatively reads TRBD1 or TRBD2 (6 bases each). With 4 bases removed from V and 4 bases from J, the gap between germline ends came to 19 bases. CDR1 and CDR2 (germline): MGHRA, YSYEKL. The CDR3 contains 16 residues. The CDR3 sequence: CASSPPRTGAGETQYF. CDR3 nucleotide sequence: TGCGCCAGCAGCCCTCCCCGGACGGGGGCGGGAGAGACCCAGTACTTC.

CDR3 coding DNA: TGTGCCAGCAGCCCCGTGGGGGGAGTGAACACTGAAGCTTTCTTT. This sequence encodes CASSPVGGVNTEAFF. The rearrangement uses TRBV7-9 and TRBJ1-1; D might be TRBD1 (5 bases). V was cut by 5 bases and J by 0 bases, with 13 bases left in between. Germline V lookup: CDR1 SEHNR, CDR2 FQNEAQ (reference sequence). The CDR3 covers 15 residues. The variable domain in full, with the rest retrieved from reference TRBV7-9 and TRBJ1-1, is DTGVSQNPRHKITKRGQNVTFRCDPISEHNRLYWYRQTLGQGPEFLTYFQNEAQLEKSRLLSDRFSAERPKGSFSTLEIQRTEQGDSAMYLCASSPVGGVNTEAFFGQGTRLTVV.

J is TRBJ2-3 and V is TRBV12-3 or TRBV12-4, with D perhaps given as TRBD1 or TRBD2 (5 bases each). The CDR3 covers 17 residues. Trimming left V 4 bases short and J 4 bases short, with 21 bases between. The CDR3 bases are TGTGCCAGCAGTTCCCGCGTGGGACCTTCTAAGCCAGATACGCAGTATTTT. As protein: CASSSRVGPSKPDTQYF.

The gene calls are TRBV29-1 and TRBJ2-2, with D perhaps matching TRBD1 (7 bases). The CDR3 runs to 16 residues. Germline CDR1 and CDR2: SQVTM and ANQGSEA. With 0 bases removed from V and 4 bases from J, the gap between germline ends came to 15 bases. The CDR3 sequence: CSVEDRRGLGTGELFF. CDR3 sequence (DNA): TGCAGCGTTGAAGATAGGAGGGGGCTGGGCACCGGGGAGCTGTTTTTT.

The chain is built from TRBV6-2 or TRBV6-3 and TRBJ2-3, with 7 nucleotides matching TRBD2. Unmatched junction bases numbered 10, after V lost 7 bases and J lost 6 bases. The germline V gene encodes CDR1 MNHEY and CDR2 SVGEGT. This CDR3 contains 14 residues. The CDR3, as DNA: TGTGCCAGCAACCCCAGCGGGGAACGGGATACGCAGTATTTT. It translates to CASNPSGERDTQYF.